This TCR beta chain was documented in a study of blood T cell repertoires in COVID-19. Study at large: Italy, Spain and the United States were the sources of the convalescent and acute COVID-19 samples.

Trimming removed 7 bases from V and 6 bases from J; junction bases left unmatched: 15. This CDR3 is 14 amino acids long. Germline V gene sequence: CDR1 SQVTM, CDR2 ANQGSEA. The authors' processing: Nucleated cell number was recorded as an estimate derived from reference gene primer amplification. Clones were read by immunoSEQ multiplex PCR, and TCRdb kept only the in-frame ones, dropping some. That table supplies the V and J calls and clone size; D and trimming were determined from the DNA. The repertoire consists of over 50,000 clones, with around 77% occurring once and the leading ten covering about 20%.

The chain carries TRBV29-1 and TRBJ2-7; 7 bases agree with TRBD1. This receptor was identified in a man older than 75 with active or convalescent COVID-19. Sequencing was carried out using peripheral blood. CDR3 coding DNA: TGCAGCGCCGAAAACAGGGGTCCTATCCCCGAGCAGTACTTC. As protein: CSAENRGPIPEQYF.